This passage covers 30 T cell receptor beta chains from one sample sequenced in a study of shared clonotypes between healthy human individuals. The table came from immunoSEQ multiplex PCR; TCRdb's copy has only in-frame clones and leaves some out. The sample contains 500,000 to 650,000 clones, roughly 72% of which appear only once. The sample consisted of PBMCs. The receptors come from a woman in her thirties or forties in good health. Some clones in this sample may be carry-over from other donors' samples.

The rearrangement uses TRBV4-2 and TRBJ2-7, with TRBD2 as a possible D gene (5 bases). CDR1 LGHNA and CDR2 YNFKEQ come from the germline V gene. CDR3 length: 15 residues. The V end was cut by 0 bases, the J end by 2 bases, with 11 bases between. The CDR3 is CASSQERVTPYEQYF. CDR3 bases: TGTGCCAGCAGCCAAGAGAGGGTCACCCCCTACGAGCAGTACTTC.

J is TRBJ2-4 and V is TRBV11-2; D possibly corresponds to TRBD2 (6 bases). Trimming stripped 1 base from V and 3 bases from J, with 10 bases between. The CDR3 spans 15 residues. Germline V gene data show CDR1 as SGHAT and CDR2 as FQNNGV. This chain's CDR3 is CASSLVAGHKNIQYF. In DNA, the CDR3 is TGTGCCAGCAGCTTAGTGGCGGGGCACAAAAACATTCAGTACTTC.

This clone was seen once. The gene calls are TRBV4-3 and TRBJ2-1; D is undetermined. V lost 5 bases and J lost 8, with 7 bases in between. The CDR3 is 11 amino acids. The germline gives CDR1 LGHNA, CDR2 YSLEER. The CDR3 loop reads CASSDRHEQFF. The CDR3 DNA reads TGCGCCAGCAGCGATCGACATGAGCAGTTCTTC.

Concerning this clone itself: It is likely a read error: a sequence one base away is far more abundant. The rearrangement joins TRBV7-7 to TRBJ2-5; 8 bases match TRBD1. The germline V gene encodes CDR1 SSHAT and CDR2 FNYEAQ (reference sequence). This CDR3 is built from 14 residues. The CDR3 protein is CASSLGGQGRTQYF. CDR3 in DNA: TGTGCTAGCAGCTTAGGAGGACAGGGACGGACCCAGTACTTC.

V gene TRBV7-2 combines with J gene TRBJ2-5; D may be TRBD2 (7 bases). V lost 7 bases and J 7 bases, leaving 19 bases between the germline ends. CDR1 is SGHTA, CDR2 FQGNSA, per germline. The CDR3 contains 14 residues. The CDR3 DNA reads TGTGCCAGCAACTGGAAGCGGGGAGGGGGGACCCAGTACTTC. It yields the protein CASNWKRGGGTQYF.

The chain is built from TRBV7-9 and TRBJ2-3; TRBD1 agrees at 7 bases. With V trimmed by 4 bases and J by 0 bases, 4 bases remained unmatched. The CDR3 loop spans 15 amino acids. From germline, CDR1 is SEHNR and CDR2 FQNEAQ (reference sequence). In DNA, the CDR3 is TGTGCCAGCAGCTGGACAGGCTCAAGCACAGATACGCAGTATTTT. Its protein is CASSWTGSSTDTQYF. The variable domain in full, completed from reference TRBV7-9 and TRBJ2-3, reads DTGVSQNPRHKITKRGQNVTFRCDPISEHNRLYWYRQTLGQGPEFLTYFQNEAQLEKSRLLSDRFSAERPKGSFSTLEIQRTEQGDSAMYLCASSWTGSSTDTQYFGPGTRLTVL.

The V call is TRBV5-1, the J call TRBJ2-2, with D tentatively TRBD1 or TRBD2 (5 bases each). V lost 0 bases and J lost 3, with 12 bases in between. The CDR3 sequence is 16 residues long. Germline V CDR1 and CDR2: SGHRS, YFSETQ. The CDR3 sequence: CASSLAMGPDTGELFF. DNA of the CDR3: TGCGCCAGCAGCTTGGCCATGGGACCAGACACCGGGGAGCTGTTTTTT.

There are a few counts of this clone. The chain uses TRBV27 and TRBJ2-2; D not resolved. Looked up from germline, CDR1 is MNHEY and CDR2 is SMNVEV (reference sequence). The CDR3 loop spans 13 amino acids. V was trimmed by 7 bases and J by 7 bases, leaving 13 bases between them. CDR3 in DNA: TGTGCCAGCATGGGTAGCATCGGCGGGGAGCTGTTTTTT. This codes for CASMGSIGGELFF.

The genes are TRBV7-6 and TRBJ2-1; 11 bases are a match to TRBD2. V was pared by 2 bases and J by 6 bases, with 6 bases of the junction left unmatched. The CDR3 has 16 residues. In germline, CDR1 is SGHVS, CDR2 FNYEAQ. CDR3 amino acids: CASSLTTSGSFNEQFF. Written as DNA, the CDR3 is TGTGCCAGCAGCTTAACTACTAGCGGGAGTTTCAATGAGCAGTTCTTC.

The rearrangement uses TRBV29-1 and TRBJ1-3; possible D gene TRBD1, 5 bases. This CDR3 is 14 amino acids long. Deletions cut 4 bases from V and 2 bases from J, with 12 bases between. Per the germline V gene, CDR1 is SQVTM and CDR2 is ANQGSEA. As DNA, the CDR3 is TGCAGCGTTGCGGGGGGGACGGCTGGAAACACCATATATTTT. It codes for CSVAGGTAGNTIYF.

This clone has a count of ten or more. The same CDR3 also results from other DNA sequences found in this sample. The chain has TRBV6-5 and TRBJ1-2, with D perhaps matching TRBD1 (5 bases). The CDR3 loop spans 14 amino acids. Trimming shortened V by 5 bases and J by 1 base, and 11 bases separated the two germline ends. Germline V lookup: CDR1 MNHEY, CDR2 SVGAGI. CDR3 in DNA: TGTGCCAGCAGTAGCCTACAGGTTAACTATGGCTACACCTTC. This gives the protein CASSSLQVNYGYTF.

The chain employs TRBV2 and TRBJ1-1; D is ambiguous. The ends were cut back, 6 bases at V and 2 bases at J, with 10 bases in the middle. The CDR3 covers 13 residues. CDR1 is SNHLY and CDR2 is FYNNEI in the germline V gene. DNA for the CDR3: TGTGCCAGCAGGCCCCTACCTAACACTGAAGCTTTCTTT. Its protein is CASRPLPNTEAFF.

The DNA for the CDR3 is TGTGCCAGCTCCCCGACCTTCCTAGCGGGAGGGGTCGAGCAGTACTTC. Translating it yields CASSPTFLAGGVEQYF. The chain recombines TRBV18 with TRBJ2-7; 12 nucleotides agree with TRBD2. V trimming: 6 bases; J trimming: 6 bases; junction bases outside the gene matches: 12. The CDR3 length is 16 residues. Germline-derived CDR1 and CDR2 are KGHSH and LQKENI. Complete variable domain (other parts from reference TRBV18 and TRBJ2-7): NAGVMQNPRHLVRRRGQEARLRCSPMKGHSHVYWYRQLPEEGLKFMVYLQKENIIDESGMPKERFSAEFPKEGPSILRIQQVVRGDSAAYFCASSPTFLAGGVEQYFGPGTRLTVT.

The chain couples TRBV28 to TRBJ2-1, with 7 bases identical to TRBD2. Germline loops: CDR1 MDHEN, CDR2 SYDVKM. J gave up 0 bases and V 7 bases, and 6 bases lay outside the gene matches. The CDR3 sequence is 15 residues long. The CDR3 loop reads CASKPTSHSYNEQFF. CDR3 bases: TGTGCCAGCAAGCCGACTAGCCACTCCTACAATGAGCAGTTCTTC.

Worth noting for this clone: At one end, the junction sequence differs from germline, possibly due to a read error. J is TRBJ1-1 and V is TRBV18; possibly TRBD1 for D (6 bases). CDR1 and CDR2 from the germline V gene are KGHSH and LQKENI. This CDR3 spans 13 amino acids. The CDR3: CAGSPEGGTEAFF. The DNA for the CDR3 is TGTGCCGGCTCACCTGAGGGGGGAACTGAAGCTTTCTTT.

V is TRBV18 and J is TRBJ1-5; the D gene is possibly TRBD1 (5 bases). The germline V and J ends were trimmed by 2 bases and 3 bases, with 8 bases remaining between them. The CDR3 runs 14 residues. CDR1 and CDR2 (germline): KGHSH, LQKENI. CDR3 coding DNA: TGTGCCAGCTCACCATGGGGGGACAATCAGCCCCAGCATTTT. Protein sequence: CASSPWGDNQPQHF.

The genes are TRBV2 and TRBJ2-1; possibly TRBD1 for D (6 bases). V was cut by 6 bases and J by 5 bases, with 20 bases left in between. Germline-derived CDR1 and CDR2 are SNHLY and FYNNEI. The CDR3 contains 16 residues. The CDR3 reads CASRDPGDWGNNEQFF. The CDR3 DNA is TGTGCCAGCAGGGATCCAGGGGATTGGGGGAACAATGAGCAGTTCTTC.

The V and J genes are TRBV20-1 and TRBJ2-1; either TRBD1 or TRBD2 may supply D (5 bases each). Germline assignment: CDR1 DFQATT and CDR2 SNEGSKA (reference sequence). The CDR3 is 11 amino acids. The V gene lost 0 bases and the J gene lost 12 bases, with 9 bases spanning the gap. DNA for the CDR3: TGCAGTGCTAGAGATCGTGGGGGGCAGTTCTTC. Translating gives CSARDRGGQFF.

The table lists this clone with a few counts. The chain is built from TRBV28 and TRBJ1-1, with a weak D call TRBD1 (6 bases). V shed 2 bases and J shed 1 base, with 8 bases lying between them. CDR3 length equals 14 residues. Per the germline V gene, CDR1 is MDHEN and CDR2 is SYDVKM. CDR3 residues: CASSLEQGNTEAFF. CDR3 bases: TGTGCCAGCAGTTTAGAACAGGGGAACACTGAAGCTTTCTTT.

CDR3 sequence: CAISVVGDPQETQYF. In DNA, the CDR3 is TGTGCCATCAGTGTCGTGGGAGACCCCCAAGAGACCCAGTACTTC. The rearrangement joins TRBV10-3 to TRBJ2-5; TRBD2 might be the D (5 bases). The V end was cut by 4 bases, the J end by 1 base, with 13 bases between. CDR3 length equals 15 residues. Germline V CDR1 and CDR2: ENHRY, SYGVKD.

V gene TRBV7-9 combines with J gene TRBJ2-1, with 8 bases lining up with TRBD2. This CDR3 is built from 15 residues. Trimming at V came to 5 bases and at J to 6 bases, leaving 9 bases not matched to a gene. CDR1 is SEHNR and CDR2 is FQNEAQ in the germline V gene (reference sequence). The CDR3 reads CASSPGAGVGNEQFF. CDR3 in DNA: TGTGCCAGCAGCCCTGGAGCGGGAGTGGGCAATGAGCAGTTCTTC.

This clone was seen only a few times. The V call is TRBV13, the J call TRBJ2-7, with D possibly being TRBD1 (5 bases). CDR1 and CDR2 (germline): PRHDT, FYEKMQ (reference sequence). The V end was cut by 4 bases, the J end by 4 bases, with 20 bases between. The CDR3 loop spans 16 amino acids. The CDR3 region is CASSSGKFYSNYEQYF. As DNA, the CDR3 is TGTGCCAGCAGCTCAGGGAAGTTTTACTCTAATTACGAGCAGTACTTC.

The chain joins TRBV9 to TRBJ2-2, with D perhaps TRBD2 (5 bases). This CDR3 has 13 residues. CDR1 is SGDLS and CDR2 is YYNGEE in the germline V gene. Trimming removed 3 bases from V and 5 bases from J, with 8 bases in between. DNA of the CDR3: TGTGCCAGCAGCGCCCGAGGGACCGGGGAGCTGTTTTTT. Its protein is CASSARGTGELFF.

The rearrangement links TRBV7-3 to TRBJ2-5, with D perhaps assigned TRBD1 or TRBD2 (5 bases each). The CDR3 loop spans 13 amino acids. Trimming cost V 2 bases and J 9 bases, with 13 bases left between them. Germline CDR1 and CDR2: SGHTA and FQGTGA. The CDR3 nucleotides read TGTGCCAGCAGCTTACGGGGATTAGGGGCCCAGTACTTC. It codes for CASSLRGLGAQYF. Filled out from reference TRBV7-3 and TRBJ2-5, the complete variable domain reads GAGVSQTPSNKVTEKGKYVELRCDPISGHTALYWYRQSLGQGPEFLIYFQGTGAADDSGLPNDRFFAVRPEGSVSTLKIQRTERGDSAVYLCASSLRGLGAQYFGPGTRLLVL.

Worth noting for this clone: Just one base apart from a much larger clone, this may be a read error. The conserved final phenylalanine or tryptophan is absent from the CDR3, which likely points to a read error. The chain is built from TRBV7-2 and TRBJ1-2; D is ambiguous. Trimming removed 7 bases at V and 8 bases at J, with 17 bases between. The germline V gene encodes CDR1 SGHTA and CDR2 FQGNSA. This CDR3 contains 13 residues. CDR3 in amino acids: CASTEDPLGGYTL. In nucleotides, the CDR3 is TGTGCCAGCACCGAAGACCCTCTGGGGGGCTACACCTTA.

The J gene is TRBJ1-4, the V gene TRBV18; D is unclear. Trimming took off 3 bases at V and 1 base at J, with 6 bases between the two ends. This CDR3 region has 14 residues. The germline V gene encodes CDR1 KGHSH and CDR2 LQKENI. The CDR3 here is CASSPKGTNEKLFF. CDR3 DNA: TGTGCCAGCTCACCTAAGGGAACTAATGAAAAACTGTTTTTT. Together with reference TRBV18 and TRBJ1-4, the CDR3 gives the full variable domain: NAGVMQNPRHLVRRRGQEARLRCSPMKGHSHVYWYRQLPEEGLKFMVYLQKENIIDESGMPKERFSAEFPKEGPSILRIQQVVRGDSAAYFCASSPKGTNEKLFFGSGTQLSVL.

The CDR3 sequence: CATTTGWSPYEQYF. As DNA, the CDR3 is TGTGCCACCACAACCGGTTGGTCCCCCTACGAGCAGTACTTC. V is TRBV28 and J is TRBJ2-7; D gene uncertain. The CDR3 is 14 residues long. With 10 bases removed from V and 2 bases from J, the gap between germline ends came to 18 bases. Germline loops: CDR1 MDHEN, CDR2 SYDVKM.

The genes are TRBV19 and TRBJ2-5; TRBD2 might be the D (5 bases). Per the germline V gene, CDR1 is LNHDA and CDR2 is SQIVND (reference sequence). The CDR3 contains 16 residues. Trimming cost V 3 bases and J 1 base, with 15 bases left between them. The DNA for the CDR3 is TGTGCCAGTAGTATCATAGAGGGTAGTAGCCAAGAGACCCAGTACTTC. This encodes CASSIIEGSSQETQYF.

The rearrangement uses TRBV30 and TRBJ1-3, with D hard to call. CDR1 and CDR2 (germline): GTSNPN, SVGIG (reference sequence). V lost 3 bases to trimming and J lost 0 bases, with 6 bases between them. The CDR3 is 13 amino acids. Here the CDR3 DNA reads TGTGCCTGGAGAATCCACTCTGGAAACACCATATATTTT. It specifies CAWRIHSGNTIYF. Looking up the rest from reference TRBV30 and TRBJ1-3 gives the full variable domain: SQTIHQWPATLVQPVGSPLSLECTVEGTSNPNLYWYRQAAGRGLQLLFYSVGIGQISSEVPQNLSASRPQDRQFILSSKKLLLSDSGFYLCAWRIHSGNTIYFGEGSWLTVV.

The CDR3 sequence is CAISGLAGGPGETQYF. Here the CDR3 DNA reads TGTGCCATCAGTGGACTAGCGGGAGGGCCGGGAGAGACCCAGTACTTC. The V and J genes are TRBV10-3 and TRBJ2-5; 14 bases are a match to TRBD2. After removal of 4 bases from V and 4 bases from J, the junction contained 5 bases not matched to a gene. The CDR3 loop spans 16 amino acids. The germline gives CDR1 ENHRY, CDR2 SYGVKD.